The 7 T cell receptor beta chains below come from one sample, sequenced in a study of blood T cells in healthy people across ages (dated by TCRdb to 2014 to 2015). The receptor library was made with 5' RACE. Sequencing instrument: Illumina HiSeq 2500. A second PCR of about 6 to 12 cycles was run with a J-beta primer mix and a sample-barcoded 5' primer. The public reads were reprocessed in TCRdb via fastp at Q25 and MiXCR, keeping in-frame beta chains. Every distinct CDR3 protein forms one entry, paired with its most common genes and DNA. For this sample there are around 870,000 distinct CDR3 sequences; 29% appear just once. Around 16% of the sample is in the top ten clones. The sequenced material came from blood. These receptors came from a woman older than 75 in good health.

The chain carries TRBV4-3 and TRBJ1-2, with TRBD1 identical over 7 bases. J lost 4 bases, V lost 7 bases, and 9 bases had no gene match. Per the germline V gene, CDR1 is LGHNA and CDR2 is YSLEER. CDR3 length: 14 residues. CDR3 sequence: CASTSEAGGYGYTF. For the CDR3, the DNA is TGCGCCAGCACCTCGGAGGCAGGGGGCTATGGCTACACCTTC.

The chain is built from TRBV19 and TRBJ1-1; TRBD1 is a possible D gene (6 bases). The germline V gene encodes CDR1 LNHDA and CDR2 SQIVND (reference sequence). This CDR3 comprises 16 residues. V lost 4 bases and J 1 base, leaving 16 bases between the germline ends. For the CDR3, the DNA is TGTGCCAGTAGTAGCCGTGACAGGCTGCAGAACACTGAAGCTTTCTTT. Translation gives CASSSRDRLQNTEAFF. Complete variable domain (other parts from reference TRBV19 and TRBJ1-1): DGGITQSPKYLFRKEGQNVTLSCEQNLNHDAMYWYRQDPGQGLRLIYYSQIVNDFQKGDIAEGYSVSREKKESFPLTVTSAQKNPTAFYLCASSSRDRLQNTEAFFGQGTRLTVV.

CDR3 protein: CSARRLGLAGLVTDTQYF. The CDR3 nucleotides are TGCAGTGCCAGACGTTTGGGACTAGCGGGCCTCGTCACAGATACGCAGTATTTT. The rearrangement links TRBV20-1 to TRBJ2-3, with 12 bases identical to TRBD2. Losses at the gene ends were 6 bases for V and 2 bases for J; bases not matched to a gene: 15. This CDR3 spans 18 amino acids. Germline values: CDR1 DFQATT, CDR2 SNEGSKA (reference sequence).

This sequence joins TRBV12-3 or TRBV12-4 and TRBJ1-3; D remains ambiguous. Between the trimmed V and J ends, which lost 3 bases and 1 base, there was a span of 10 bases. The CDR3 is made up of 15 amino acids. The CDR3 DNA is TGTGCCAGCAGTTTTGGGTCGATGTCTGGAAACACCATATATTTT. The encoded protein is CASSFGSMSGNTIYF.

This clonotype was seen many times. The chain carries TRBV9 and TRBJ2-1; D is perhaps TRBD2 (5 bases). The CDR3 runs to 18 residues. The V gene's germline CDR1 is SGDLS and CDR2 YYNGEE. V lost 0 bases to trimming and J lost 8 bases, with 24 bases between them. CDR3: CASSVAAGGGRKVDEQFF. In DNA form, the CDR3 reads TGTGCCAGCAGCGTAGCGGCTGGCGGAGGTAGAAAGGTGGATGAGCAGTTCTTC.

The V and J genes are TRBV20-1 and TRBJ2-7; D is ambiguous. This CDR3 region has 17 residues. CDR1 and CDR2 (germline): DFQATT, SNEGSKA (reference sequence). V lost 6 bases, J lost 6 bases, and 30 bases lay in between. The CDR3 region has the DNA TGCAGTGCCCGACTTAATGCGGATGCTCTCTGGTCGGGCGAGCAGTACTTC. Translation: CSARLNADALWSGEQYF.

This clonotype was seen ten or more times. CDR3 sequence (DNA): TGTGCCAGCAGCGTCAGAGAAACCTACGAGCAGTACTTC. Translated: CASSVRETYEQYF. The V and J genes are TRBV5-6 and TRBJ2-7; D unclear. The CDR3 totals 13 residues. Germline assignment: CDR1 SGHDT and CDR2 YYEEEE. Trimming removed 4 bases from V and 2 bases from J, with 10 bases in between.